This T cell receptor (beta chain) was recorded in a study of graft-versus-host responses after intestinal transplantation. Measured with immunoSEQ multiplex PCR; TCRdb has only the in-frame clones, and not every one. The sample has about 73,000 clones, around 89% seen once. Points from the study as a whole: The presence of high graft-versus-host to host-versus-graft clonal ratios in allografts characterized patients with graft-donor T cell macrochimerism. Detected in recipient marrow were GvH clones, some of which were first observed in ileum or blood.

Worth noting for this clone: The target antigen is unknown.

Source: unstimulated CD8+ T cells sorted from spleen or lymph node cells, taken before transplant. The TCR sequence derives from a human donor who was the organ donor for an intestinal transplant.

CDR3 nucleotides: TGTGCCAGCAGCGCGGTGAACACTGAAGCTTTCTTT. As protein: CASSAVNTEAFF. J is TRBJ1-1 and V is TRBV6-6; no firm D call. Germline V lookup: CDR1 MNHNY, CDR2 SVGAGI (reference sequence). V was cut by 6 bases and J by 0 bases, with 5 bases left in between. The CDR3 loop spans 12 amino acids.